This T cell receptor (beta chain) comes out of a study of PD-1 blockade in classical Hodgkin lymphoma. Across the whole study: Every 2 weeks, patients got 3 mg/kg intravenous nivolumab.

Each patient experienced a relapse that followed autologous stem cell transplantation, and brentuximab vedotin exposure varied. Repertoires were generated with immunoSEQ multiplex PCR, while TCRdb's copy carries only in-frame clones and drops some. The sample lists 20,000 to 25,000 clones; about 73% were seen once. Study-wide results and limits: By C4D1, diversity of CD4+ TCRs had risen significantly, whereas that of CD8+ TCRs had not.

Points on this clone: Its matching antigen is unknown.

Per germline, CDR1 LNHDA and CDR2 SQIVND (reference sequence). V dropped 2 bases and J dropped 3 bases, with 14 bases sitting between them. The CDR3 covers 16 residues. The TCR originated in a human donor with classical Hodgkin lymphoma. The rearrangement links TRBV19 to TRBJ2-1; maybe TRBD1 (7 bases). This specimen consisted of peripheral blood mononuclear cells (PBMCs), obtained before the second cycle of nivolumab. The DNA of the CDR3 is TGTGCCAGTAGTATAAGGAGGGGACAGAACTACAATGAGCAGTTCTTC. This sequence encodes CASSIRRGQNYNEQFF.